The entry that follows covers one T cell receptor (beta chain) sequence. This clonotype showed up just once. There is no known antigen for this receptor. Per-base qualities were not stored, and no clone one base away is much larger. One read offers little support. This record comes from a study of T cell repertoires in cytomegalovirus infection (dated by TCRdb to between 2018 and 2021). Context from the whole study: Alongside well-studied HLA-B-restricted epitopes, the peptide stimulations were aimed at recently identified HLA-C-restricted CMV epitopes, whose presentation resists viral immunomodulation. Donor HLA type was relevant to the analysis, as public TCR beta signatures indicated carriage of CMV infection together with the matching HLA type.

What the authors observed across the whole study: The ex vivo response was dominated by HLA-C-restricted CMV-specific TCR beta clonotypes, which also provided the single most frequent clonotype in two of eight donors. Carriers of CMV infection plus the relevant HLA type were discriminated by the cumulative frequency of public TCR beta family members in the study cohort and in an independent roughly 340-donor cohort.

This sample's treatment or condition label indicates: in vitro stimulation with specific CMV peptide epitopes to enrich CMV-specific T cells. The run used an Illumina HiSeq 1500. TCRdb cleaned the public reads at Q25 with fastp, built clones with MiXCR and kept in-frame beta chains. Identical CDR3 proteins give one entry, which carries the most common genes and DNA. The sample profile shows 650,000 to 900,000 distinct CDR3 sequences; about 27% of them were found once. Of the sample, around 13% falls within the top ten clones. For CDR1 and CDR2, the germline V gene (reference sequence) lists SGHKS and YYEKEE. V is pared back by 0 bases and J by 4 bases, with 10 bases lying between the germline termini. The CDR3 goes from the cysteine to the phenylalanine over 14 residues. Only the CDR3 region is kept as DNA, spanning 42 bases read in frame from base 1.

The starting material was cultured CD8+ T cells from PBMCs, obtained from culture after CMV antigen stimulation. This TCR was recovered from a human donor in good health (CMV status not recorded). Some clones in this sample may be carry-over from other donors' samples. The sequence is built from TRBV5-5 and TRBJ1-1; confidence is insufficient to name the D gene. The CDR3 protein sequence reads: CASSLGPAGTEAFF. At the DNA level, the sequence is TGTGCCAGCAGCTTGGGCCCGGCGGGCACTGAAGCTTTCTTT.